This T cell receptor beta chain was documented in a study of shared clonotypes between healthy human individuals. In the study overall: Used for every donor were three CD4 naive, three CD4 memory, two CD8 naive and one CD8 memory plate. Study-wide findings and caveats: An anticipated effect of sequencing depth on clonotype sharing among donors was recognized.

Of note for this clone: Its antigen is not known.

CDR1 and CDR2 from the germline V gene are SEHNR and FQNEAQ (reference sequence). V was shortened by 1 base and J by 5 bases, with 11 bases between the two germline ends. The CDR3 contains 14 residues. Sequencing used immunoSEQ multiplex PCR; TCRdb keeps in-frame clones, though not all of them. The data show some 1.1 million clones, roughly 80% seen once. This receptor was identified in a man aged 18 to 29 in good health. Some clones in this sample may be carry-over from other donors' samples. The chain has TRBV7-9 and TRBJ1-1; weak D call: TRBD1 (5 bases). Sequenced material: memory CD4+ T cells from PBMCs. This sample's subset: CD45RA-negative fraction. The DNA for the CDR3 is TGTGCCAGCAGCTTAGGGTCAGGGCAGACTGAAGCTTTCTTT. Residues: CASSLGSGQTEAFF.